This T cell receptor beta chain was recorded in a study of cytomegalovirus exposure and HLA in healthy donors (dated by TCRdb to about 2017). Regarding the research as a whole: According to an earlier analysis of several hundred of the donors, 150 million to 200 million T cells yielded 90 million to 130 million unique TCR beta sequences and about 300 Gb of sequence data. Donor age, sex, ethnicity and CMV serostatus were compiled together with the repertoire data. A later genetic analysis used genome-wide SNP genotypes for about 60% of the roughly 670 donors, treating that subset as a discovery cohort. Among the 398 genotyped donors, around 81% belonged to the genetic ancestry cluster associated with self-reported Caucasian donors. The study was designed to test whether signatures of past pathogen exposure could be identified by cataloging public T cell receptors. On average, about 240,000 unique TCR beta nucleotide sequences were sequenced per donor among roughly 430 genotyped donors of the cohort, with 15% to 20% of those sequences being non-productive. A separate validation cohort of 90 to 150 different subjects was used in addition to the approximately 700-subject first cohort. The number of typed donors differed by locus: about 620-640 for A, B, C, DRB1 and DQB1; 500 to 550 for DQA1; around 610 for DPA1; and some 470 for DPB1. Rather than drawing on any new phenotypic data, the later analysis identified candidate immune exposures from TCR beta sequences and the way those sequences occurred across donors. Class I and class II HLA loci were covered by the typing at four-digit resolution. High-throughput TCR immunosequencing, statistical association of individual TCRs with disease status, and machine learning were combined to predict cytomegalovirus infection status. In a later analysis, previously published TCR beta repertoires from fewer than 750 donors were re-analyzed and high-resolution HLA genotyping was added so that TCR occurrence patterns could be studied. About five DR-DQ haplotypes were handled as single units for association and clustering, since linkage in the cohort was strong. To decide whether each TCR beta V gene segment behaved as functional or pseudogenic, an earlier analysis of some 540 of the donors relied on high-throughput TCR beta sequencing. Every repertoire in the discovery cohort had been generated on one and the same sequencing platform. The T cell repertoires of 666 subjects were profiled by immunosequencing and related to cytomegalovirus serostatus. About 280 gigabases of sequencing data and approximately 91 million unique TCR sequences made up an early release that covered under 750 HLA-typed donors.

The paper's findings and limits, for the study overall: The authors suggested that the approach could potentially be extended to other disease states and immunological phenotypes. A further reported finding was that TCR beta sequences accurately predicted the HLA-A and HLA-B alleles for most subjects in the first cohort. In a later analysis, most CMV-associated TCR beta chains were found to appear HLA-restricted, with HLA associations seemingly driven largely by CMV exposure. A cluster of highly shared sequence variants was judged likely to represent a technical artifact of the sequencing pipeline. Assigning TCR associations to individual alleles was difficult when HLA alleles, especially DR and DQ, strongly co-occurred. V-gene and J-gene trimming of TCR beta chains was associated with a missense DCLRE1C variant in a later genetic analysis, and the association was replicated in an independent cohort. In the study, some 160 TCR beta chains were listed as associated with cytomegalovirus. At a false discovery rate of 0.05, a later analysis linked under 20,000 TCR beta sequences to specific HLA alleles. An earlier analysis of around 540 of the donors showed that most TCR beta V segments appeared in productive rearrangements either about 87% or about 30% of the time, which broadly matched IMGT annotations. In both the original and validation cohorts, the classifier was reported to diagnose cytomegalovirus status with high specificity and sensitivity. Because HLA typing was missing for some donors at each locus, association tests included only the typed subset. In this cohort, only TCR beta chains were sequenced, and detectable features were limited by the absence of alpha or paired-chain data. A later analysis found that TCR association rates varied across HLA loci, with DRB1 alleles showing the most associated TCRs and HLA-C alleles the fewest. Correlated functional status among segregating V segments might be attributable to linkage disequilibrium, but an unknown experimental factor could not be ruled out. Sequencing depth was assumed to be roughly uniform across donors in the presence/absence analyses, though that assumption may not hold. CMV serostatus was the only immune exposure information available for the cohort. A later analysis found that HLA-associated TCR beta chains were more clonally expanded and had lower generation probabilities than equally common non-associated chains. Because the 87-base-pair reads could not distinguish some IMGT-functional V segments, including TRBV6-2 and TRBV6-3, those segments were excluded. Seventeen rarely observed V segments, including chromosome 9 orphons, were excluded from the earlier analysis of approximately 600 of the donors because counts were too low. In vitro tests confirmed that three of the cytomegalovirus-associated TCR beta chains recognize cytomegalovirus antigens. Compared with the roughly 670-donor mean, donors in an Asian-associated ancestry cluster had fewer N-insertions in productive TCRs, according to a later genetic analysis. Most TCR sequences were seen in very few donors, while some public TCRs were found in many individuals. According to a later analysis, parvovirus B19, influenza, CMV and Epstein-Barr virus appeared linked to several top co-occurrence clusters.

The library was produced with the immunoSEQ multiplex PCR assay. The multiplex PCR relied on a mix of 60 forward primers for TCR Vbeta segments and 13 reverse primers for TCR Jbeta segments. Amplification of the CDR3 region of rearranged TCR beta genes was performed with a multiplex PCR assay on genomic DNA. Amplified TCR beta libraries were sequenced as 87-base-pair reads on the Illumina HiSeq System. In the paper's pipeline: A later analysis tallied 75 million to 85 million unique TCR beta chains across the 700 or so repertoires, and about 12 million of those chains were shared by two or more donors. A nearest-neighbor algorithm error-corrected the raw reads and collapsed the reads into unique sequences, merging closely related sequences to remove PCR and sequencing errors. To assign V, D and J gene segments, CDR3 sequences were aligned to IMGT reference sequences. Each retained sequence needed at least a six-nucleotide match to both a V gene segment and a J gene segment. Rearrangements were classified as productive when the CDR3 lacked stop codons and remained in frame with V and J, and all other rearrangements were classified as non-productive. CDR3 was defined by IMGT convention, running from the second conserved V-encoded cysteine to the conserved J-encoded phenylalanine. The earlier analysis of approximately 500 of the donors excluded sequences that lacked an unambiguous match to a single V gene segment. In an earlier analysis of approximately 550 of the donors, V segments were called functional above 56.7% productive rearrangements and were called segregating when the between-donor standard deviation exceeded 5%. A statistical classification framework was built to diagnose cytomegalovirus status from the catalog of TCR beta chain sequences. In a later analysis, TCR nucleotide sequences were compared against IMGT/GENE-DB human TR gene sequences so that V and J genes could be assigned. A later analysis assigned CDR3 sequences and most-parsimonious VDJ recombination scenarios with the TCRdist pipeline. In a later analysis, every TCR beta chain was defined by the combination of its CDR3 amino acid sequence and its V-gene family, and reads without a unique V-gene family were dropped. In a later analysis, around 600 highly shared, low-generation-probability nucleotide sequences were removed to address suspected cross-contamination and a sequencing artifact. In a later analysis, a clonal expansion index for each public chain was calculated from normalized within-repertoire ranks of inferred template counts. In a later analysis, generation probabilities were computed using a VDJ recombination model fitted to out-of-frame rearrangements, and the results were checked against IGoR. Hypergeometric tests were used in a later analysis to score TCR-TCR, TCR-HLA and TCR-CMV co-occurrence, with a repertoire-size bias correction applied to the TCR pairs. False discovery rates were estimated in a later analysis by permuting HLA or CMV assignments 20 times. In a later analysis, co-occurring TCRs were grouped using DBSCAN, and TCRdist sequence similarity was added for clustering within HLA-allele-positive subsets. Repertoires with fewer than 30,000 or more than 120,000 public chains were left out of co-occurrence clustering, as were about five repertoires with anomalous nucleotide sharing. Entries here come from immuneACCESS through TCRdb and include only in-frame sequences with V and J called. Some clones fail to appear in such tables; in the studies checked, an unresolved V gene covers under half of the shortfall, and the cause of the remainder is unknown. Clone size and the V and J calls come from that table; the DNA yielded D and trimming. The sample records 190,000 or so clones, 75% to 85% of which are singletons. More than 1.5% of the sample is in the top ten clones.

The CDR3 has 13 amino acids, counting the end cysteine and phenylalanine. The kept DNA is CDR3 alone, 39 bases in frame from the first base. Clipping removes 8 bases from V and 3 bases from J, with 5 as the unmatched junction base count. According to the germline V gene, CDR1 reads ENHRY and CDR2 reads SYGVKD. Regarding this clone: Its antigen specificity is not known. No much larger clone is present one base from it, and per-base qualities are unavailable.

In total, 500 to 700 healthy bone marrow donors made up the cohort. Cohort members were all nominally healthy when sampled, although unrecorded immune exposures were likely present. The donor was CMV seropositive and belonged to the group of about 290 seropositive cohort members. Every donor gave a peripheral blood sample, and the peripheral blood mononuclear cells from that sample were used for TCR beta sequencing. Genomic DNA extraction from the blood cell samples was performed with the Qiagen DNeasy Blood Extraction Kit. Here the chain combines TRBV10-3 and TRBJ2-7; TRBD1 lines up with 9 middle nucleotides. This TCR derives from a girl aged 10 to 17 in good health and CMV-seropositive. Source material: PBMCs. The CDR3 here reads CAIAGTGLYEQYF. The DNA sequence is TGTGCCATCGCCGGGACAGGGCTCTACGAGCAGTACTTC.